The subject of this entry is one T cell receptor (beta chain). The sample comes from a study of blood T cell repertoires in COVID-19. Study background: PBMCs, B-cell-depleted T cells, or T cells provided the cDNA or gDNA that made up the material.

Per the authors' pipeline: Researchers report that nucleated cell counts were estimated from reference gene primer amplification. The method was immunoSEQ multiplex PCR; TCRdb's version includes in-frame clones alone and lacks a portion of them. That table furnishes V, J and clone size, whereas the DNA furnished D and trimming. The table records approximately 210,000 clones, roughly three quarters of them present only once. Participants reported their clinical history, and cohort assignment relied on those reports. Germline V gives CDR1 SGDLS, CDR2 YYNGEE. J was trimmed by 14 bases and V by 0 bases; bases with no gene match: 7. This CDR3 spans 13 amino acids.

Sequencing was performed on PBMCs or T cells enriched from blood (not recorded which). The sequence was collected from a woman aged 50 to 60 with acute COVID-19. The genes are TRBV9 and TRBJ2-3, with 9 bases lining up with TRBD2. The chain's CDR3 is CASSVGIAGARYF. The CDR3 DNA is TGTGCCAGCAGCGTAGGGATAGCGGGGGCCAGGTATTTT.